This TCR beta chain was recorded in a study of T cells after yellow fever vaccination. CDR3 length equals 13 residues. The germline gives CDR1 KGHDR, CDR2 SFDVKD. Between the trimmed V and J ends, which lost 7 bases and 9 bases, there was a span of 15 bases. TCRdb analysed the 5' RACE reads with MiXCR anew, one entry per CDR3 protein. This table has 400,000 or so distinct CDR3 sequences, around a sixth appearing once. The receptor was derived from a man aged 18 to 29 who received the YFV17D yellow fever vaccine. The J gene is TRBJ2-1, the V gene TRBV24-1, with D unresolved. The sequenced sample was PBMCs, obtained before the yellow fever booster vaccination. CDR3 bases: TGTGCCACCAGGGACGACGGGTCCGGTGAGCAGTTCTTC. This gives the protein CATRDDGSGEQFF.